This T cell receptor beta chain was obtained from a study of breast tumors, draining lymph nodes, adjacent tissues. Study-wide results and caveats: Most tumor T cells seemingly derive from lymph node, then expand in tumor. Luminal-like breast cancer showed significantly greater tumor-nontumor repertoire similarity than basal-like breast cancer did. Tumor T cell lymph node origin was a supported hypothesis, not proven. Tumors had less TCR diversity than lymph nodes, more than nontumor tissue.

Breast cancer patients provided tissue from their axillary draining lymph nodes. Unmatched junction bases numbered 18, after V lost 3 bases and J lost 5 bases. CDR3 length: 18 residues. Per germline, CDR1 DFQATT and CDR2 SNEGSKA (reference sequence). This clonotype was seen ten or more times. What it binds is unknown. Via MiXCR, TCRdb re-called the multiplex PCR reads, giving one row per CDR3 protein. The sample gives fewer than 200,000 distinct CDR3 sequences, approximately 30% of which show up once; around 4.5% is in the top ten. The sequence was obtained from a female donor with breast cancer. Some clones in this sample may be carry-over from other donors' samples. The chain links TRBV20-1 to TRBJ2-5; 10 bases match TRBD2. The sample comprised axillary lymph node tissue. The CDR3 sequence is CSASKIASGRMRSETQYF. DNA of the CDR3: TGCAGTGCTAGTAAAATCGCTAGCGGGAGAATGAGGTCCGAGACCCAGTACTTC.